Sequencing of this TCR beta chain was carried out in a study of blood T cell repertoires in COVID-19. Study in general: Italy, Spain and the United States were the sources of the convalescent and acute COVID-19 samples. T cells, B-cell-depleted T cells, or PBMCs supplied cDNA or gDNA.

Germline-derived CDR1 and CDR2 are SGHAT and FQNNGV. The CDR3 loop spans 15 amino acids. The V gene lost 7 bases and the J gene lost 6 bases, with 21 bases spanning the gap. Sequencing used immunoSEQ multiplex PCR; TCRdb keeps in-frame clones, though not all of them. Of approximately 100,000 clones listed, approximately 84% are singletons. The source of this sequence is an elderly woman with acute or convalescent COVID-19. The chain is built from TRBV11-2 and TRBJ1-1; D not resolved. Source material: peripheral blood. The DNA for the CDR3 is TGTGCCAGCACCCCTCGCTTAGCAAGTACCTCTGAAGCTTTCTTT. Translating it yields CASTPRLASTSEAFF. Drawing the rest from reference TRBV11-2 and TRBJ1-1, the complete variable domain is EAGVAQSPRYKIIEKRQSVAFWCNPISGHATLYWYQQILGQGPKLLIQFQNNGVVDDSQLPKDRFSAERLKGVDSTLKIQPAKLEDSAVYLCASTPRLASTSEAFFGQGTRLTVV.